What follows are 25 T cell receptor beta chains derived from one specimen sequenced in a study of yellow fever vaccine responses in identical twins. TCRdb recomputed calls from the RT-PCR reads with MiXCR, one row per CDR3 protein. The top ten hold 6.8% of the sample, which has 1,500 to 2,000 distinct CDR3 sequences, 70% to 90% seen once. The sample in question was T cells from blood (PBMCs), unsorted or a sorted subset (not recorded which), obtained before or after yellow fever vaccination (not recorded which). All receptors derive from a woman aged 18-29 years who received the yellow fever vaccine.

The chain couples TRBV15 to TRBJ2-1, with no clear D. V dropped 1 base and J dropped 10 bases, with 20 bases sitting between them. Looked up from germline, CDR1 is LNHNV and CDR2 is YYDKDF (reference sequence). The CDR3 is 16 residues long. CDR3 sequence (DNA): TGTGCCACCAGCAGAGGTAAAACGAAACTCCTTAGGGAGCAGTTCTTC. This codes for CATSRGKTKLLREQFF.

The V and J genes are TRBV6-1 and TRBJ1-1; no clear D gene. V was cut by 5 bases and J by 1 base, with 8 bases left in between. CDR3 length equals 13 residues. CDR1 is MNHNS and CDR2 is SASEGT in the germline V gene. The CDR3 sequence is CASSRMKNTEAFF. The CDR3 region has the DNA TGTGCCAGCAGTCGTATGAAGAACACTGAAGCTTTCTTT.

The gene calls are TRBV7-9 and TRBJ1-6; D may be TRBD1 (5 bases). Per the germline V gene, CDR1 is SEHNR and CDR2 is FQNEAQ (reference sequence). CDR3 size: 13 residues. V shed 5 bases and J shed 6 bases, with 8 bases lying between them. The CDR3: CASSGTPNSPLHF. In DNA form, the CDR3 reads TGTGCCAGCAGCGGGACCCCTAATTCACCCCTCCACTTT. The full variable domain, in which reference TRBV7-9 and TRBJ1-6 provide the parts outside the CDR3, is DTGVSQNPRHKITKRGQNVTFRCDPISEHNRLYWYRQTLGQGPEFLTYFQNEAQLEKSRLLSDRFSAERPKGSFSTLEIQRTEQGDSAMYLCASSGTPNSPLHFGNGTRLTVT.

This clonotype was recorded a few times. The V and J genes are TRBV18 and TRBJ2-7, with D perhaps matching TRBD2 (5 bases). Per germline, CDR1 KGHSH and CDR2 LQKENI. Trimming cost V 5 bases and J 12 bases, with 11 bases left between them. The length of the CDR3 is 10 residues. The CDR3 is CASSRTEAYF. The CDR3 nucleotides are TGTGCCAGCTCAAGGACGGAGGCGTACTTC.

J is TRBJ2-1 and V is TRBV13; D tentatively fits TRBD1 or TRBD2 (5 bases each). Germline-derived CDR1 and CDR2 are PRHDT and FYEKMQ (reference sequence). The CDR3 covers 17 residues. Trimming stripped 7 bases from V and 8 bases from J, with 27 bases between. The CDR3 region is CASTPGTPAGISDEQFF. CDR3 coding DNA: TGTGCCAGCACCCCGGGGACCCCTGCAGGTATTTCCGATGAGCAGTTCTTC.

Of note for this clonotype: At one end, the junction sequence differs from germline, possibly due to a read error. The J gene is TRBJ2-1, the V gene TRBV2, with a weak D call TRBD2 (6 bases). Germline loops: CDR1 SNHLY, CDR2 FYNNEI. This CDR3 comprises 11 residues. CDR3 in DNA: TGTGCCAGCAGCCGGGACTCTCTTACTTACTTC. This encodes CASSRDSLTYF.

The rearrangement links TRBV15 to TRBJ2-7; D gene unclear. CDR1 and CDR2 from the germline V gene are LNHNV and YYDKDF (reference sequence). There are 13 residues in the CDR3. Between the trimmed V and J ends, which lost 0 bases and 1 base, there was a span of 4 bases. The CDR3 nucleotides are TGTGCCACCAGCAGAGACAGGTCCTACGAGCAGTACTTC. Translation: CATSRDRSYEQYF.

The chain joins TRBV14 to TRBJ2-1; 9 nucleotides agree with TRBD1. V trimming: 5 bases; J trimming: 7 bases; junction bases outside the gene matches: 3. This CDR3 region has 13 residues. CDR1 and CDR2 from the germline V gene are SGHDN and FVKESK. The CDR3 DNA sequence: TGTGCCAGCAGCTGGGACAGGGTGAATGAGCAGTTCTTC. It specifies CASSWDRVNEQFF.

V and J are TRBV23-1 and TRBJ2-1; D ambiguous. Being an ORF, TRBV23-1 has a function that is uncertain. Trimming pared 2 bases from V and 4 bases from J, leaving 12 bases between. The CDR3 is 15 residues long. This CDR3 reads CASSQLTATYNEQFF. The CDR3 nucleotides are TGCGCCAGCAGTCAACTGACGGCGACATACAATGAGCAGTTCTTC.

The chain couples TRBV2 to TRBJ1-2; D not resolved. The CDR3 contains 11 residues. V lost 6 bases to trimming and J lost 5 bases, with 7 bases between them. The V gene's germline CDR1 is SNHLY and CDR2 FYNNEI. The CDR3 DNA reads as TGTGCCAGCAGCCCCCCATATGGCTACACCTTC. Translation: CASSPPYGYTF.

This clonotype was counted only a few times. The chain recombines TRBV11-3 with TRBJ1-2; no firm D call. The V end was cut by 4 bases, the J end by 7 bases, with 7 bases between. The CDR3 is made up of 11 amino acids. Germline loops: CDR1 SGHNT, CDR2 YENEEA. The CDR3 loop reads CASSYYGGYTF. DNA of the CDR3: TGTGCCAGCAGCTACTACGGTGGCTACACCTTC.

The chain recombines TRBV11-2 with TRBJ2-3, with a tentative D call TRBD1 (5 bases). V lost 2 bases and J lost 0, with 15 bases in between. Germline loops: CDR1 SGHAT, CDR2 FQNNGV. The CDR3 spans 17 residues. CDR3 bases: TGTGCCAGCAGCTTAAGGGGAAGTTATACAAGCACAGATACGCAGTATTTT. It is translated as CASSLRGSYTSTDTQYF. Complete variable domain (other parts from reference TRBV11-2 and TRBJ2-3): EAGVAQSPRYKIIEKRQSVAFWCNPISGHATLYWYQQILGQGPKLLIQFQNNGVVDDSQLPKDRFSAERLKGVDSTLKIQPAKLEDSAVYLCASSLRGSYTSTDTQYFGPGTRLTVL.

This clonotype has just a few counts. The gene calls are TRBV23-1 and TRBJ1-1; no firm D call. TRBV23-1 qualifies as an ORF whose function is uncertain. Trimming shortened V by 3 bases and J by 1 base, and 9 bases separated the two germline ends. The CDR3 totals 14 residues. As DNA, the CDR3 is TGCGCCAGCAGTCACTCGGGAGCGAACACTGAAGCTTTCTTT. Translating it yields CASSHSGANTEAFF.

The CDR3 loop is CASSQTSGGNYEQYF. In nucleotides, the CDR3 is TGTGCCAGCAGCCAGACTAGCGGGGGCAACTATGAGCAGTACTTC. This chain uses TRBV4-2 with TRBJ2-7, with 12 nucleotides matching TRBD2. Looked up from germline, CDR1 is LGHNA and CDR2 is YNFKEQ. The CDR3 runs 15 residues. V was pared by 3 bases and J by 7 bases, with 7 bases of the junction left unmatched.

The chain uses TRBV7-2 and TRBJ2-3; D unclear. The CDR3 totals 11 residues. Trimming took 4 bases from V and 4 from J, leaving 3 bases between them. Germline V gene lookup returns CDR1 SGHTA and CDR2 FQGNSA. This CDR3 reads CASSSSDTQYF. CDR3 sequence (DNA): TGTGCCAGCAGCTCTTCAGATACGCAGTATTTT.

The chain combines TRBV4-1 with TRBJ2-5, with 7 bases matching TRBD1. In germline, CDR1 is MGHRA, CDR2 YSYEKL. The CDR3 loop spans 15 amino acids. With V trimmed by 1 base and J by 9 bases, 11 bases remained unmatched. The CDR3 loop is CASSQGTGRSTAQYF. CDR3 DNA sequence: TGCGCCAGCAGCCAAGGGACAGGACGGAGCACGGCCCAGTACTTC.

CDR3 sequence: CASSYFGSDTQYF. The CDR3 DNA reads as TGTGCCAGCAGCTACTTCGGCTCGGATACGCAGTATTTT. This sequence joins TRBV7-2 and TRBJ2-3; D ambiguous. CDR3 length: 13 residues. CDR1 and CDR2 (germline): SGHTA, FQGNSA. V was clipped by 4 bases and J by 6 bases, with 11 bases between them.

This clonotype counts as large. The J gene is TRBJ2-2, the V gene TRBV7-2; weak D call: TRBD1 (6 bases). Germline-derived CDR1 and CDR2 are SGHTA and FQGNSA. Trimming removed 6 bases from V and 10 bases from J, with 15 bases in between. This CDR3 is built from 13 residues. The CDR3: CASSSNRVEELFF. The CDR3 DNA follows: TGTGCCAGCAGTTCCAACAGGGTTGAGGAGCTGTTTTTT.

This clonotype was detected only once. The V call is TRBV12-3 or TRBV12-4, the J call TRBJ2-1; D uncertain. CDR3 size: 15 residues. V was trimmed by 5 bases and J by 2 bases, leaving 13 bases between them. CDR3 loop: CASSRTTGPYNEQFF. As DNA, the CDR3 is TGTGCCAGCAGTCGCACTACTGGACCCTACAATGAGCAGTTCTTC.

This clonotype appeared a few times. The rearrangement uses TRBV15 and TRBJ1-1; D is unresolved. Germline CDR1 is LNHNV and CDR2 is YYDKDF (reference sequence). V gave up 1 base and J gave up 1 base, with 7 bases separating them. This CDR3 spans 14 amino acids. The CDR3 region has the DNA TGTGCCACCAGCAGAGGTTTCAGGAACACTGAAGCTTTCTTT. Protein sequence: CATSRGFRNTEAFF. Full variable domain (rest looked up from reference TRBV15 and TRBJ1-1): DAMVIQNPRYQVTQFGKPVTLSCSQTLNHNVMYWYQQKSSQAPKLLFHYYDKDFNNEADTPDNFQSRRPNTSFCFLDIRSPGLGDTAMYLCATSRGFRNTEAFFGQGTRLTVV.

The sample holds a few counts of this clonotype. The J gene is TRBJ1-1, the V gene TRBV10-1; D possibly corresponds to TRBD1 (5 bases). CDR1 and CDR2 (germline): WNHNN, SYGVQD (reference sequence). CDR3 length equals 14 residues. The V gene lost 7 bases and the J gene lost 1 base, with 13 bases spanning the gap. CDR3 sequence reads: CASTPLTANTEAFF. The CDR3 DNA follows: TGCGCCAGCACCCCGTTGACAGCGAACACTGAAGCTTTCTTT.

The V call is TRBV7-9, the J call TRBJ2-3, with 12 bases aligning to TRBD2. The CDR3 is 12 amino acids. J gave up 14 bases and V 4 bases, and 4 bases lay outside the gene matches. Germline V gene sequence: CDR1 SEHNR, CDR2 FQNEAQ (reference sequence). The CDR3 loop is CASSSTSGGPYF. Written as DNA, the CDR3 is TGTGCCAGCAGCTCGACTAGCGGGGGACCGTATTTT.

V is TRBV28 and J is TRBJ1-5, with 7 bases matching TRBD1. The CDR3 sequence is 17 residues long. From germline, CDR1 is MDHEN and CDR2 SYDVKM. The J segment lost 1 base and the V segment lost 1 base, leaving 7 bases of the junction unmatched. CDR3 amino acids: CASSLLIGTESNQPQHF. As DNA, the CDR3 is TGTGCCAGCAGTTTATTAATCGGGACAGAGAGCAATCAGCCCCAGCATTTT.

This clonotype was seen more than once but under ten times. V is TRBV2 and J is TRBJ1-2; the match to TRBD1 covers 9 bases. This CDR3 spans 13 amino acids. The J segment lost 6 bases and the V segment lost 8 bases, leaving 7 bases of the junction unmatched. In germline, CDR1 is SNHLY, CDR2 FYNNEI. The DNA for the CDR3 is TGTGCCAGCGGCCCAGGGACAGGGCATGGCTACACCTTC. The encoded protein is CASGPGTGHGYTF.

The chain couples TRBV7-6 to TRBJ2-7; the match to TRBD1 covers 12 bases. J lost 3 bases, V lost 3 bases, and 9 bases had no gene match. Germline-derived CDR1 and CDR2 are SGHVS and FNYEAQ. This CDR3 comprises 17 residues. In DNA form, the CDR3 reads TGTGCCAGCAGCTTTCCCGGGACAGGGGGCGAAGACTACGAGCAGTACTTC. Its protein is CASSFPGTGGEDYEQYF.